The 14 T cell receptor beta chains given below trace back to one sample, sequenced in a study of cytomegalovirus exposure and HLA in healthy donors. In the PCR, 60 Vbeta and 13 Jbeta primers were used. Repertoires were generated with immunoSEQ multiplex PCR, while TCRdb's copy carries only in-frame clones and drops some. The sample contains around 160,000 clones, approximately 78% of which appear only once. The sample consisted of PBMCs. The receptors derive from a male donor in good health and CMV-seronegative.

The rearrangement uses TRBV7-2 and TRBJ2-7; TRBD1 matches at 10 bases. Germline CDR1 reads SGHTA; CDR2 reads FQGNSA. The V segment lost 4 bases and the J segment 4 bases; nucleotides outside the gene matches: 4. The CDR3 contains 14 residues. CDR3 in amino acids: CASSSRQGAYEQYF. Written as DNA, the CDR3 is TGTGCCAGCAGCTCCCGACAGGGGGCTTACGAGCAGTACTTC.

The V call is TRBV10-3, the J call TRBJ2-1, with 7 bases fitting TRBD2. The CDR3 runs 14 residues. Germline CDR1 and CDR2: ENHRY and SYGVKD. The ends lost 6 bases at V and 5 bases at J; junction bases unmatched: 7. CDR3 DNA: TGTGCCATCAGCCCGAGCGGGACCAACAATGAGCAGTTCTTC. It translates to CAISPSGTNNEQFF.

The rearrangement joins TRBV18 to TRBJ1-5; the match to TRBD1 covers 8 bases. This CDR3 is 14 amino acids long. J was trimmed by 3 bases and V by 6 bases; bases with no gene match: 4. From germline, CDR1 is KGHSH and CDR2 LQKENI. The CDR3 DNA is TGTGCCAGCTCGGAGACAGGGGCCAATCAGCCCCAGCATTTT. This gives the protein CASSETGANQPQHF.

This chain joins TRBV2 and TRBJ2-3; maybe TRBD2 (7 bases). Germline-derived CDR1 and CDR2 are SNHLY and FYNNEI. V dropped 5 bases and J dropped 1 base, with 16 bases sitting between them. The length of the CDR3 is 16 residues. CDR3 nucleotides: TGTGCCAGCAGTACCTTAGGGGGGGTGGGCACAGATACGCAGTATTTT. Protein: CASSTLGGVGTDTQYF. The variable domain in full, completed from reference TRBV2 and TRBJ2-3, reads EPEVTQTPSHQVTQMGQEVILRCVPISNHLYFYWYRQILGQKVEFLVSFYNNEISEKSEIFDDQFSVERPDGSNFTLKIRSTKLEDSAMYFCASSTLGGVGTDTQYFGPGTRLTVL.

J is TRBJ1-1 and V is TRBV8-2; the table gives TRBD1 as D, unverified against the DNA. TRBV8-2 is a pseudogene. This CDR3 comprises 13 residues. CDR3 DNA sequence: TGTGGCAGCACATGGATCGGGACAAAGACAGCTTTCTTT. Amino acid sequence: CGSTWIGTKTAFF.

CDR3 sequence: CASSLRDRGRTGELFF. The CDR3 DNA is TGTGCCAGCAGTCTCCGGGACAGGGGTCGGACCGGGGAGCTGTTTTTT. The chain employs TRBV28 and TRBJ2-2; 10 bases line up with TRBD1. CDR3 length equals 16 residues. Germline V lookup: CDR1 MDHEN, CDR2 SYDVKM. V shed 5 bases and J 5 bases; nucleotides not matched to a gene: 8.

The rearrangement uses TRBV7-3 and TRBJ2-1; a possible D gene is TRBD1 (5 bases). Per the germline V gene, CDR1 is SGHTA and CDR2 is FQGTGA. V lost 5 bases, J lost 0 bases, and 11 bases lay in between. CDR3 length: 15 amino acids. Written as DNA, the CDR3 is TGTGCCAGCAGCGAAGATGGGGCCTCCTACAATGAGCAGTTCTTC. This codes for CASSEDGASYNEQFF.

The rearrangement uses TRBV9 and TRBJ2-1; TRBD2 might be the D (5 bases). The CDR3 sequence is 13 residues long. V dropped 4 bases and J dropped 7 bases, with 12 bases sitting between them. Germline V gene lookup returns CDR1 SGDLS and CDR2 YYNGEE. CDR3 bases: TGTGCCAGCAGCTCCCGGACTGGGAATGAGCAGTTCTTC. The encoded protein is CASSSRTGNEQFF.

This CDR3 is CASSLGLGGDGTF. The CDR3 DNA sequence: TGCGCCAGCAGCTTAGGGTTAGGGGGCGATGGCACCTTC. The V call is TRBV5-1, the J call TRBJ1-2; TRBD1 agrees at 7 bases. This CDR3 contains 13 residues. V dropped 2 bases and J dropped 13; count of bases not matched to a gene: 11. Germline lookup yields CDR1 SGHRS and CDR2 YFSETQ.

The chain joins TRBV7-2 to TRBJ2-7, with D tentatively TRBD1 (5 bases). Germline V CDR1 and CDR2: SGHTA, FQGNSA. CDR3 length equals 14 residues. The ends were cut back, 1 base at V and 0 bases at J, with 7 bases in the middle. The DNA for the CDR3 is TGTGCCAGCAGCTTAGGGGGCACCTCCTACGAGCAGTACTTC. Translating it yields CASSLGGTSYEQYF.

The chain is built from TRBV7-3 and TRBJ1-2; maybe TRBD1 (5 bases). Between the trimmed V and J ends, which lost 5 bases and 0 bases, there was a span of 7 bases. CDR1 and CDR2 (germline): SGHTA, FQGTGA. The CDR3 is made up of 13 amino acids. The CDR3 sequence: CASSRQPNYGYTF. The CDR3, as DNA: TGTGCCAGCAGCCGACAGCCTAACTATGGCTACACCTTC.

This chain uses TRBV10-3 with TRBJ2-7; TRBD1 agrees at 7 bases. The junction had 8 bases not matched to a gene; V was cut back by 7 bases and J by 2 bases. The CDR3 is 14 amino acids. The V gene's germline CDR1 is ENHRY and CDR2 SYGVKD. This chain's CDR3 is CAIIRQGWTYEQYF. CDR3 DNA: TGTGCCATCATCCGACAGGGATGGACCTACGAGCAGTACTTC.

This rearrangement joins TRBV25-1 to TRBJ2-7, with TRBD2 matching over 9 bases. CDR3 length: 16 residues. Germline CDR1 MGHDK, CDR2 SYGVNS. V was clipped by 6 bases and J by 5 bases; unmatched bases: 14. The CDR3 DNA reads TGTGCCAGCAGCCTCCCCGGACTAGCGAGCATCAACGAGCAGTACTTC. This codes for CASSLPGLASINEQYF.

The table lists this clone with a count of one. J is TRBJ2-3 and V is TRBV5-1; possibly TRBD2 for D (6 bases). Per the germline V gene, CDR1 is SGHRS and CDR2 is YFSETQ. V lost 4 bases and J lost 1, with 13 bases in between. CDR3 length: 15 residues. The CDR3 nucleotides are TGCGCCAGCAGCGGGCGGGGCTTAGGCACAGATACGCAGTATTTT. This codes for CASSGRGLGTDTQYF.